The source of this TCR beta chain is a study of OX40 agonist ivuxolimab in advanced cancers. On the study more broadly: Hepatocellular carcinoma, melanoma, renal cell or head and neck cancer affected the dose-escalation patients. 40% to 50% of patients had received prior checkpoint inhibitor therapy. Study-wide findings and caveats: Expanded clones tended on average to be more numerous among CD8+ T cells than CD4+.

Assay: immunoSEQ multiplex PCR; the TCRdb copy retains only in-frame clones and omits some. Of 94,000 or so clones in the sample, roughly 84% were seen once. To note about this clone: Its antigen is as yet unknown.

Blood sampling was done at baseline, cycle 4 day 1, and cycle 7 day 1. Sequencing was performed on CD4+ or CD8+ T cells sorted from blood, taken in a trial of the OX40 agonist ivuxolimab. The receptor was isolated from an adult with an advanced solid tumor such as melanoma, head and neck, liver or kidney cancer.

CDR3 nucleotide sequence: TGTGCCAGCAGTTTATCGAGCCAGGGCAATCAGCCCCAGCATTTT. Translating gives CASSLSSQGNQPQHF. V usage is TRBV27 and J usage is TRBJ1-5, with unresolved D. The length of the CDR3 is 15 residues. V lost 0 bases to trimming and J lost 2 bases, with 8 bases between them. Germline assignment: CDR1 MNHEY and CDR2 SMNVEV (reference sequence).